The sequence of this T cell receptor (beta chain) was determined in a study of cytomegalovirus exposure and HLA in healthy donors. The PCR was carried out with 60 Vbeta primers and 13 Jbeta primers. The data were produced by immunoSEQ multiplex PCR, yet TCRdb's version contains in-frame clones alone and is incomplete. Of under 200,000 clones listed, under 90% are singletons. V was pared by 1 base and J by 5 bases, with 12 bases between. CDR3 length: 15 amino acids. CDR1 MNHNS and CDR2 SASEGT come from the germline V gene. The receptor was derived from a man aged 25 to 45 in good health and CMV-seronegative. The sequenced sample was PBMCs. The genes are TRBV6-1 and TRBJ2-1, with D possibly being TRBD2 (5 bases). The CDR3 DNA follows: TGTGCCAGCAGTGAAGGGGGAGCTCGGAACAATGAGCAGTTCTTC. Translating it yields CASSEGGARNNEQFF.